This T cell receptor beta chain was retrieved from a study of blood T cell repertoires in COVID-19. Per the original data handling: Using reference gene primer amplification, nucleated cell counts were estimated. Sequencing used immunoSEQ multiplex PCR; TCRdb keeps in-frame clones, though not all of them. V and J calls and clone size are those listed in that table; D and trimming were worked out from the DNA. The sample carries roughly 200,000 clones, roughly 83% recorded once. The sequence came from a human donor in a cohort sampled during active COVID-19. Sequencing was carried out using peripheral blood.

CDR3 sequence: CASSQTETEQYF. The CDR3 region has the DNA TGTGCCAGCAGCCAAACAGAGACCGAGCAGTACTTC. The chain links TRBV27 to TRBJ2-7, with D hard to call. Trimming shortened V by 6 bases and J by 6 bases, and 12 bases separated the two germline ends. The CDR3 has 12 amino acids. CDR1 is MNHEY, CDR2 SMNVEV, per germline (reference sequence).